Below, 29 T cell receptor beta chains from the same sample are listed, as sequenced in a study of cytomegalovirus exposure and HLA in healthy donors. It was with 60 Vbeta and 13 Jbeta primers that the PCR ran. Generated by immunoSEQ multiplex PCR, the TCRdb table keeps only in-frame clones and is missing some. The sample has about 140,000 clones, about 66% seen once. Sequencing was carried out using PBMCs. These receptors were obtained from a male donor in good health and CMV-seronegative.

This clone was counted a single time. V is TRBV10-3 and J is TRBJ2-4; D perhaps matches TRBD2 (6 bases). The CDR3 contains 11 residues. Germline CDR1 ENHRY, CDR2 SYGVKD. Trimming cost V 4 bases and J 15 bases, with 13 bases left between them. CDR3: CAISAGEELYF. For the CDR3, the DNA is TGTGCCATCAGTGCCGGGGAGGAATTGTACTTC.

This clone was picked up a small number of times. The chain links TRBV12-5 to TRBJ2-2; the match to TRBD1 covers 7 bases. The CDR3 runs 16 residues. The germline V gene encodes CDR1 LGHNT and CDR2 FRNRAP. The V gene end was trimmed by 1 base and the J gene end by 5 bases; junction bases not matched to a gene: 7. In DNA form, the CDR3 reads TGTGCTAGTGGTTTGGCGACAGGGAGTTCGACCGGGGAGCTGTTTTTT. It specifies CASGLATGSSTGELFF.

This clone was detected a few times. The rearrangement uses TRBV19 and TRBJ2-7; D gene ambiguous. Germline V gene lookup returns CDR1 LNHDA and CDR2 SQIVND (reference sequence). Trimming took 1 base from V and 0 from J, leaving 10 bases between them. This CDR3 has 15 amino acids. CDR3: CASSIGPAGSYEQYF. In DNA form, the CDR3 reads TGTGCCAGTAGTATAGGTCCGGCAGGCTCCTACGAGCAGTACTTC.

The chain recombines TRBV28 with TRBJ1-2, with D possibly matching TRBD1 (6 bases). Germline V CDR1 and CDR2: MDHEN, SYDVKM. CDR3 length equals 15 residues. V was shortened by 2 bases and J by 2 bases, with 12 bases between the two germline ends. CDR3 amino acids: CASSLGSQGNYGYTF. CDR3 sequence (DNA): TGTGCCAGCAGTTTAGGGTCCCAGGGGAACTATGGCTACACCTTC.

This CDR3 is CASRGGTSTDTQYF. In nucleotides, the CDR3 is TGTGCCAGCAGAGGTGGGACTAGCACAGATACGCAGTATTTT. V usage is TRBV6-5 and J usage is TRBJ2-3; perhaps TRBD2 as D (6 bases). CDR3 length equals 14 residues. V gave up 6 bases and J gave up 0 bases, with 10 bases separating them. Germline CDR1 MNHEY, CDR2 SVGAGI.

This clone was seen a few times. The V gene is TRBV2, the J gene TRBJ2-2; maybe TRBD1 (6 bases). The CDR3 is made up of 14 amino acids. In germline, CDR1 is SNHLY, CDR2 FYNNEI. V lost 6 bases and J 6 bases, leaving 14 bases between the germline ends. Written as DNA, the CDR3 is TGTGCCAGCAGGGAACAGGGTGCGGCCGGGGAGCTGTTTTTT. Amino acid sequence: CASREQGAAGELFF.

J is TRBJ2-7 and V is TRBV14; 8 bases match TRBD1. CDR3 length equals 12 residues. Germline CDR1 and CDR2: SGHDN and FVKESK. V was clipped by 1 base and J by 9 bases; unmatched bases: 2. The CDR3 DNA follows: TGTGCCAGCAGCCAAGGGACAGGGAGGCAGTACTTC. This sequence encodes CASSQGTGRQYF.

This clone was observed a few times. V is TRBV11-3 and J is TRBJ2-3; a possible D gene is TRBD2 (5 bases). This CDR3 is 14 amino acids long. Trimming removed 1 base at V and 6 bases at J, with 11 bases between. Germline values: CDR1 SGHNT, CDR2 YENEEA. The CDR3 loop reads CASSLVGVSDTQYF. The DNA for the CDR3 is TGTGCCAGCAGCTTAGTCGGGGTGTCCGATACGCAGTATTTT.

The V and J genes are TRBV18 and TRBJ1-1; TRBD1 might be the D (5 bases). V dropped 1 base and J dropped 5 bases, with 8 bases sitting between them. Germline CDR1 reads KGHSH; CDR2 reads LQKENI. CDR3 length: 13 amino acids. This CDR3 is CASSPLRGTEAFF. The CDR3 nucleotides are TGTGCCAGCTCACCACTGCGGGGGACTGAAGCTTTCTTT.

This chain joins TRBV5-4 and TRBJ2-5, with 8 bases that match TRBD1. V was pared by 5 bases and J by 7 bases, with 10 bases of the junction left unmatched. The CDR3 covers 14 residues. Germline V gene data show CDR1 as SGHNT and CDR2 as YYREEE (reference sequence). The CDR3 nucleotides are TGTGCCAGCAGATCCGGACAGGGACGAGGGACCCAGTACTTC. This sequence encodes CASRSGQGRGTQYF.

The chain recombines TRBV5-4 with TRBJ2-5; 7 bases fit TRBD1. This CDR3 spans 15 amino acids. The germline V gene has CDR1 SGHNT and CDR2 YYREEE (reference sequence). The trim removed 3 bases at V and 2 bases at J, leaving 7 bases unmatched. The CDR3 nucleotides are TGTGCCAGCAGCTCGGGGCTCAGGGGGCAAGAGACCCAGTACTTC. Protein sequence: CASSSGLRGQETQYF.

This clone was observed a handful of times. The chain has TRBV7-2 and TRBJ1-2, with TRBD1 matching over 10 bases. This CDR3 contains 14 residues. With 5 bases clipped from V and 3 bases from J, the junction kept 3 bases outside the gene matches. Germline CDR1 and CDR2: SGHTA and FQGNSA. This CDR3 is CASSRQGADYGYTF. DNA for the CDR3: TGTGCCAGCAGCAGACAGGGGGCCGACTATGGCTACACCTTC.

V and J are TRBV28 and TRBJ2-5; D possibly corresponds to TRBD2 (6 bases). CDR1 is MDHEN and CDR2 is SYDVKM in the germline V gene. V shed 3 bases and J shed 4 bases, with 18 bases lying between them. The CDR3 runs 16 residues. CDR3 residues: CASSFRPGVILETQYF. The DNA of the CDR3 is TGTGCCAGCAGTTTCCGACCGGGGGTCATCCTAGAGACCCAGTACTTC.

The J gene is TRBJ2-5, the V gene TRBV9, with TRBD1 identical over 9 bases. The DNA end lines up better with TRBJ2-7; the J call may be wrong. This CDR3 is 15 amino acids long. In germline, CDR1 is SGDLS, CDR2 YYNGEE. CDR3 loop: CASSVTGTGSHEQYF. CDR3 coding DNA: TGTGCCAGCAGCGTTACCGGGACAGGGAGCCACGAGCAGTACTTC.

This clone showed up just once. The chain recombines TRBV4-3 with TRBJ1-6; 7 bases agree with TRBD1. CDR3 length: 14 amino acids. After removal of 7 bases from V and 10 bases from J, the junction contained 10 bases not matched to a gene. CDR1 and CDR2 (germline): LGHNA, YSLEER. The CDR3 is CASKTTGTVSPLHF. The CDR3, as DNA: TGCGCCAGCAAAACGACAGGGACGGTATCACCCCTCCACTTT.

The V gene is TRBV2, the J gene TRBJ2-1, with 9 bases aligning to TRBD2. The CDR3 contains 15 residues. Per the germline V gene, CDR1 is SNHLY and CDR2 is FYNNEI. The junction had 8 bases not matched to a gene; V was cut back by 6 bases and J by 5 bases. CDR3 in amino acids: CASRQERGDDNEQFF. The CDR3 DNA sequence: TGTGCCAGCAGACAGGAGCGGGGGGACGACAATGAGCAGTTCTTC.

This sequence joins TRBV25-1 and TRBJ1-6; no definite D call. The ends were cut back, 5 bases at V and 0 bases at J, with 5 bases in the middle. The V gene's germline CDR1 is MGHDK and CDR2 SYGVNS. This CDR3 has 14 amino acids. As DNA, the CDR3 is TGTGCCAGCAGTTCCAGCTCCTATAATTCACCCCTCCACTTT. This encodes CASSSSSYNSPLHF.

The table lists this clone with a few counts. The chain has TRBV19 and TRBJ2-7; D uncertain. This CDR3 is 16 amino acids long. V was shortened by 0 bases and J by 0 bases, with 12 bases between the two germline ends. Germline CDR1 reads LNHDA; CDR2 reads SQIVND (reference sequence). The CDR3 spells CASSIDPGSSSYEQYF. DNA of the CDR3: TGTGCCAGTAGTATAGATCCGGGTTCTAGCTCCTACGAGCAGTACTTC.

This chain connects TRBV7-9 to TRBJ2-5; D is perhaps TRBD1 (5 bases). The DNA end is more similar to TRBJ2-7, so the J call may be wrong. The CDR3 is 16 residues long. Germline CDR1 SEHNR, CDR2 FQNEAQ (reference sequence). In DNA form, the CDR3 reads TGTGCCAGCAGCTTCAGTGTGACAGTAAGCTCCTACGAGCAGTACTTC. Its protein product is CASSFSVTVSSYEQYF.

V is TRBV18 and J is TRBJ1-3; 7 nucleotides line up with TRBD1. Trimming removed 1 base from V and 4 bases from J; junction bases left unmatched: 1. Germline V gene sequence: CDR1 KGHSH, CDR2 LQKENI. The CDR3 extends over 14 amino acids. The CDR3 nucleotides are TGTGCCAGCTCACCACGGGACAGCGGAAACACCATATATTTT. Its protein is CASSPRDSGNTIYF.

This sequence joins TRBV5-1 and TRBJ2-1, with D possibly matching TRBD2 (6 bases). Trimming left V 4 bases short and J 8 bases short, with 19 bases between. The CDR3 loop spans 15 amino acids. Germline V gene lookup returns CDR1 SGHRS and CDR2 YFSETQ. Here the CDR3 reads CASSPLSGVRDEQFF. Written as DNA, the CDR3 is TGCGCCAGCAGCCCCTTGTCGGGGGTCAGGGATGAGCAGTTCTTC.

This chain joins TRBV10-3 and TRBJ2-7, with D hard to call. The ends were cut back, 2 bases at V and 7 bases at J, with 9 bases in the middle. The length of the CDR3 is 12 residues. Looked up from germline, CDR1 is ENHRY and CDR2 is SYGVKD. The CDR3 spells CAISEERREQYF. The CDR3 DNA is TGTGCCATCAGTGAGGAGAGGCGGGAGCAGTACTTC.

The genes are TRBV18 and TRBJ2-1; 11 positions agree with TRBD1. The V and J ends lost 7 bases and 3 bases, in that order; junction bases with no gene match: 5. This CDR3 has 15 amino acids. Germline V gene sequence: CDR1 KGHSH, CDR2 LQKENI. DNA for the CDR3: TGTGCCAGCTTATCCGGGACAGGGGGCTACAATGAGCAGTTCTTC. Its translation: CASLSGTGGYNEQFF.

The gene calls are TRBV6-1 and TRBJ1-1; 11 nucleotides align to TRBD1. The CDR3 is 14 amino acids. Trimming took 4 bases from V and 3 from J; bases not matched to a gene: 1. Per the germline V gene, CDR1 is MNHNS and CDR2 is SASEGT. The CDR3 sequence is CASSGDRGYTEAFF. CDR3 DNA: TGTGCCAGCAGTGGGGACAGGGGGTACACTGAAGCTTTCTTT.

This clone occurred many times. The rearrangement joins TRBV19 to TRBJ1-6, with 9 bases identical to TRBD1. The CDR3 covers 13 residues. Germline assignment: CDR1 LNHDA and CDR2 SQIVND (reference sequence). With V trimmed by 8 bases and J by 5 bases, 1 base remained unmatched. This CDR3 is CASWDRDNSPLHF. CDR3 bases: TGTGCCAGTTGGGACAGGGATAATTCACCCCTCCACTTT.

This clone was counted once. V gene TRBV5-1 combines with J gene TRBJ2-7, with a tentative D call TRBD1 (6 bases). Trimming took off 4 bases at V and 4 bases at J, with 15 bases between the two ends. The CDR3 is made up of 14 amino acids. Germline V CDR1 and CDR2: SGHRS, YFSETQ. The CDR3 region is CASSLRQVGYEQYF. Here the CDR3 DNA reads TGCGCCAGCAGCCTGAGACAGGTAGGGTACGAGCAGTACTTC.

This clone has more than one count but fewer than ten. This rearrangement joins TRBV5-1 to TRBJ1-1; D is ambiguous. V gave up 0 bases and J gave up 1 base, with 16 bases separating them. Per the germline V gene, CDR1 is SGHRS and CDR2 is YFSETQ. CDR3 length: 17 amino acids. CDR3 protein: CASSLAPINFPNTEAFF. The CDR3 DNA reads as TGCGCCAGCAGCTTGGCCCCGATCAACTTTCCGAACACTGAAGCTTTCTTT. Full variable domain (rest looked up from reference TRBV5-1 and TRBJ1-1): KAGVTQTPRYLIKTRGQQVTLSCSPISGHRSVSWYQQTPGQGLQFLFEYFSETQRNKGNFPGRFSGRQFSNSRSEMNVSTLELGDSALYLCASSLAPINFPNTEAFFGQGTRLTVV.

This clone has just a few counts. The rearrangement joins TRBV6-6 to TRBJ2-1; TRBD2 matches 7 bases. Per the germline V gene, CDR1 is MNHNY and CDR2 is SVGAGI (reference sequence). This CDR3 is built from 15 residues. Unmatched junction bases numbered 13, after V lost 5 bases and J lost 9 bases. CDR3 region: CASSPPGRAYFEQFF. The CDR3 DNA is TGTGCCAGCAGTCCCCCTGGGAGGGCTTATTTTGAGCAGTTCTTC.

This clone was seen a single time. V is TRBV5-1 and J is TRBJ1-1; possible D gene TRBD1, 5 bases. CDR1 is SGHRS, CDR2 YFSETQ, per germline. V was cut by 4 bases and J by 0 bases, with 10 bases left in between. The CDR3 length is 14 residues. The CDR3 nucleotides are TGCGCCAGCAGCCTCACAGGACTGAACACTGAAGCTTTCTTT. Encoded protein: CASSLTGLNTEAFF.